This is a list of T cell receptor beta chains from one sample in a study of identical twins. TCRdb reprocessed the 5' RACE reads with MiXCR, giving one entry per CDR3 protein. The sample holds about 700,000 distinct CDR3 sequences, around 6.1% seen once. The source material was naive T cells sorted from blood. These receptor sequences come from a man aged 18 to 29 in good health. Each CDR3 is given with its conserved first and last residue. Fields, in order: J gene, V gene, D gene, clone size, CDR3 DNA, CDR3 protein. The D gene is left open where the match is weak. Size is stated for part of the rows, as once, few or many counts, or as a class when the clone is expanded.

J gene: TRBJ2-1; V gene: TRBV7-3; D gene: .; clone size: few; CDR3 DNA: TGTGCCAGCAGCCCCGACACTCGACCAGAGAATGAGCAGTTCTTC; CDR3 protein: CASSPDTRPENEQFF
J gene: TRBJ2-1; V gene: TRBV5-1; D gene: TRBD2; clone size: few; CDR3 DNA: TGCGCCAGCAGTTTCCAAGCGGGAGCGGATGAGCAGTTCTTC; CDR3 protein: CASSFQAGADEQFF
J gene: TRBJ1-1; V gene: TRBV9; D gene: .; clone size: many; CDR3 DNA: TGTGCCAGCAGCGGACTTAAGAGCACTGAAGCTTTCTTT; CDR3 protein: CASSGLKSTEAFF
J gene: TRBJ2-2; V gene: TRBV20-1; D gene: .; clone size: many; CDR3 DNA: TGCAGTGCTAGAGCGGGAACGAACACCGGGGAGCTGTTTTTT; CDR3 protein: CSARAGTNTGELFF
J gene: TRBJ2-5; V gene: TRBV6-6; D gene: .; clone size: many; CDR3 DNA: TGTGCCAGCAGTTACGCCCGAGAGACCCAGTACTTC; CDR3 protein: CASSYARETQYF
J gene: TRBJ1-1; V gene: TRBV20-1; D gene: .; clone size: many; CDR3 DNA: TGCAGTGCTAGGGACGGACTGAACACTGAAGCTTTCTTT; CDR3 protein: CSARDGLNTEAFF
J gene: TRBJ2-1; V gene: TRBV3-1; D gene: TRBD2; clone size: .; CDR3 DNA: TGTGCCAGCAGCCAAGTTAGCGGGAGGGCCCTTACGGGCGAGCAGTTCTTC; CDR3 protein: CASSQVSGRALTGEQFF
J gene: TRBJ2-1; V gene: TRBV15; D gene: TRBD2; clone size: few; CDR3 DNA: TGTGCCACCAGCACCCCTGCTAGCGGGAGCTATGAGCAGTTCTTC; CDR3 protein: CATSTPASGSYEQFF
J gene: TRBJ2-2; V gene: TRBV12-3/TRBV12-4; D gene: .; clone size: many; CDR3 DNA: TGTGCCAGCAGTCCGCCGGGAAACCGAAGGACCGGGGAGCTGTTTTTT; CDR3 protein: CASSPPGNRRTGELFF
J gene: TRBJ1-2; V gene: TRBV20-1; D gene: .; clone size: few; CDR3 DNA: TGCAGTGCTAGAGATGACAGCTATGGCTACACCTTC; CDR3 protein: CSARDDSYGYTF
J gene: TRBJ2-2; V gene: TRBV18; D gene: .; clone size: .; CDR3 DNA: TGTGCCAGCTCCACCGGGCGTCGCGCGAACACCGGGGAGCTGTTTTTT; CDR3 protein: CASSTGRRANTGELFF